This T cell receptor (beta chain) appears in the sequencing data of a study of metastatic and nonmetastatic thyroid tumors. Study context: It was across blood and tumor or nodule tissue from malignant and benign thyroid patients that repertoires were compared.

Methods used by the authors: CDR3 was compared across clinicopathological groups, and the resulting differences were used to build a distant-metastasis classifier for papillary thyroid cancer. TCRdb re-analyzed the PCR reads using MiXCR. The V and J calls were determined by TCRdb, not by the authors. The data hold under 7,500 clones, with roughly 32% observed a single time. Study-wide points: Malignant thyroid tumors reportedly had TCR beta diversity that was significantly higher than in benign nodules, in blood and tumor.

Patients had received no treatment of any kind before thyroid surgery. Per germline, CDR1 SGHTA and CDR2 FQGNSA. The CDR3 extends over 15 amino acids. The ends were cut back, 0 bases at V and 7 bases at J, with 12 bases in the middle. In regard to this clone: Its specificity is unknown.

The sequenced sample was adjacent normal tissue. The chain uses TRBV7-2 and TRBJ2-2; D is possibly TRBD1 or TRBD2 (6 bases each). This receptor was taken from a female donor with papillary thyroid cancer or a benign thyroid nodule (not recorded which). Some clones in this sample may be carry-over from other donors' samples. CDR3 DNA sequence: TGTGCCAGCAGCTTAGCGTCGGGGGCAGGCGGGGAGCTGTTTTTT. This encodes CASSLASGAGGELFF.